What follows is one TCR beta chain and its context. Its antigen is not known. The data stem from a study of cytomegalovirus exposure and HLA in healthy donors. General observations from the study: The later analysis indicated that the majority of CMV-associated TCR beta chains appeared HLA-restricted.

With 60 Vbeta and 13 Jbeta primers, the PCR was carried out. Method: immunoSEQ multiplex PCR; TCRdb's copy keeps in-frame clones and lacks some. The table records 150,000 to 200,000 clones, about four fifths of them present only once. The CDR3 runs 14 residues. CDR1 SEHNR and CDR2 FQNEAQ come from the germline V gene (reference sequence). Trimming pared 2 bases from V and 1 base from J, leaving 5 bases between. V usage is TRBV7-9 and J usage is TRBJ2-2, with no clear D. This TCR came from a woman aged 40 to 55 in good health and CMV-seronegative. The sequencing sample was made of PBMCs. This chain's CDR3 is CASSLSGNTGELFF. The CDR3, as DNA: TGTGCCAGCAGCTTATCGGGGAACACCGGGGAGCTGTTTTTT.